This paragraph covers one T cell receptor beta chain sequence. This clone was observed a single time. The antigen it recognizes is unknown. Within one base of it there is no much larger clone, and no base qualities were kept. These data are taken from a study of blood T cell repertoires in COVID-19 (dated by TCRdb to 2018 to 2021). Study-wide context: Samples from collaborators originated in the United States, Italy and Spain and spanned both the acute and convalescent phases of COVID-19. HLA class I and class II types, where available, came from metadata supplied by the sample provider rather than from assay-based typing. Deeply sampled blood TCRbeta repertoires from subjects exposed to, actively infected with, or recovered from COVID-19 were included in the dataset. Samples came from the ongoing ImmuneRACE study (first 160 participants) plus 1,254 subjects from 6 global collaborators. Nearly every sample came with metadata listing a de-identified subject ID, COVID-19 status, age in years and sex. The prospective study material was composed of cDNA or gDNA derived from T cells, B-cell-depleted T cells, or PBMCs. The repertoires were made available in a free public database intended to serve as a resource for research on the immune response to SARS-CoV-2.

The collaborating institutions used their own protocols to collect whole blood in K2EDTA tubes. For TCRbeta analysis, collaborators shipped samples in one of three forms: frozen whole blood, isolated PBMCs, or DNA extracted from either of those sample types. TCRbeta CDR3 regions were amplified from genomic DNA using the immunoSEQ Assay, a bias-controlled multiplex PCR. On the study's bioinformatics: Nucleated cell counts per sample were estimated from amplification of reference gene primers within the assay. Sequence reads were collapsed and filtered to measure the absolute abundance of every unique TCRbeta CDR3 rearrangement. For each sample, productive Simpson clonality was calculated as the square root of Simpson's diversity index over productive rearrangements. TCRdb holds this immuneACCESS table with in-frame rearrangements only. Some clones are missing; in checked studies, unresolved V genes explain under half, and the rest has no known cause. D and trimming come from the DNA, and the V and J calls and clone size come from that table. The sample has 25,000 to 30,000 clones on record, 90% of them singletons. The ten largest clones represent 8% to 9% of the sample.

Broader findings and caveats from the paper: The quantity of clinical and demographic metadata differed by source and by participant and was supplied without curation.

Sequences were obtained from peripheral blood. The sequence came from a man in his 70s with active or convalescent COVID-19.

The bases are TGTGCCAGCAGCCAGCCACAGGGGGCCGAGCAGTACTTC. It translates to CASSQPQGAEQYF. Recombination joined TRBV4-2 with TRBJ2-7; TRBD1 lines up with 9 middle nucleotides. Reading the germline V gene gives CDR1 LGHNA and CDR2 YNFKEQ. The CDR3, cysteine through phenylalanine, is 13 amino acids long. Only the CDR3 portion is preserved as DNA: 39 bases, with reading frame beginning at the first base. The germline V end is reduced by 3 bases and the J end by 6 bases; junction bases left unmatched: 3.